The text below deals with one TCR beta chain. This clonotype was seen only a few times. There is no known antigen for this receptor. No base quality information exists; no much larger clone differs at one position. The data originate from a study of identical twins (TCRdb year 2016). Turning to the overall study: TCR alpha and beta repertoires from monozygotic twins, unrelated adults of various ages and cord blood were deep-sequenced to test whether fetal clonotypes persist. To rule out contamination, replicate twin experiments were performed at different times with different library preparation protocols.

The germline V gene sets CDR1 to SQVTM and CDR2 to ANQGSEA. The CDR3 covers 16 residues, taking in both the cysteine and the phenylalanine. Just CDR3 DNA is preserved here, 48 bases in frame from base 1. The germline V end is reduced by 5 bases and the J end by 0 bases; junction bases left unmatched: 7. All donors were healthy Caucasians. The twin cohort consisted of three pairs of female monozygotic twins, all aged about 18 to 29 years. CD4+ and CD8+ T cell populations were isolated with positive isolation kits from Invitrogen. General study outcomes and caveats: Zero-insertion analyses could be partly confounded by invariant T cells such as MAIT and iNKT, although diverse VJ usage argued against such confounding for most clonotypes. In monozygotic twins, out-of-frame TCR alpha sharing was systematically underestimated by recombination models, although the models agreed with sharing between unrelated individuals. In beta out-of-frame sequences, excess twin sharing was weaker, because having fewer shared sequences lowered the signal-to-noise ratio. Because the same donors could not be followed over many years, the conclusions relied on cross-sectional statistical analysis. Compared with coincidental sharing between unrelated individuals, out-of-frame TCR alpha sequences shared between twins had an excess of sequences with low generation probability. Abundant cord blood beta clonotypes carried fewer insertions; young adult naive repertoires showed a weaker similar trend, while memory repertoires showed none.

Receptors were amplified or captured by 5' RACE. The sequencer was an Illumina HiSeq 2000. A universal primer binding site was introduced by template switching, and a unique molecular identifier was present in the final cDNA, enabling accurate counting of TCR cDNA molecules. Specific primers in the conserved constant-segment region were used to synthesize first-strand cDNA for TCR alpha and beta chains. To control for contamination, every cDNA library was double barcoded, receiving both a SMART-Mk sample barcode and Illumina barcodes. TruSeq adapter sequences along with Illumina sample barcodes were introduced in two successive PCR steps. TCR alpha and beta cDNA libraries were sequenced on the Illumina HiSeq platform with custom primers. On the study's bioinformatics: Raw reads were processed with MiGEC to extract unique molecular identifiers, and MiXCR was used to determine CDR3 positions. Recombination models were inferred per individual with the repgenHMM and IGoR tools using an EM algorithm. The analysis of shared clonotypes was done with the tcR package in R, with sharing normalized by the product of cloneset sizes. Out-of-frame nonproductive sequences were analyzed to study raw recombination free of thymic and clonal selection effects. TCRdb trimmed public reads at Q25 via fastp, called clones via MiXCR and kept in-frame beta chains. Every entry covers one CDR3 protein and lists the most common genes and DNA from its rows. TCRdb, rather than the study authors, made the V and J calls. The table for this sample lists approximately 470,000 distinct CDR3 sequences; approximately 15% of them were counted only once. The ten largest account for about 0.54% of the sample.

These data were also reused for a study on yellow fever vaccine responses in identical twins. As the second study states: The T cell response to vaccination in identical twins was reported by the authors to appear partly convergent and partly personalized. In the study, vaccine-responding T cell clones were precisely tracked in identical twins.

The sequence is built from TRBV29-1 and TRBJ2-3; the central 11 bases match TRBD2. The specimen was CD4+ T cells sorted from blood. The TCR sequence derives from a woman aged 18 to 35 in good health. The DNA reads TGCAGCGTTTACCCTCGACTAGCGGGGAGCACAGATACGCAGTATTTT. This translates into CSVYPRLAGSTDTQYF.